This entry describes one TCR beta chain. Its antigen is as yet unknown. This PCR relied on a set of 60 Vbeta primers and 13 Jbeta primers. Assay used: immunoSEQ multiplex PCR; TCRdb lists only in-frame clones, some missing. The sample includes approximately 150,000 clones, over 75% of them seen just once. This specimen belongs to a study of cytomegalovirus exposure and HLA in healthy donors. Broader study findings: Among donors in an Asian-associated ancestry cluster, a later analysis reportedly found fewer N-insertions than the roughly 700-donor mean. Later on, an analysis showed TCR association rates differing by HLA locus, with DRB1 the most and HLA-C the fewest. It was shown in a later analysis that HLA-associated TCR beta chains were more clonally expanded than other, equally common chains. High sensitivity and specificity were reportedly achieved when the classifier diagnosed cytomegalovirus status.

Germline V gene data show CDR1 as SGHVS and CDR2 as FNYEAQ. The CDR3 consists of 15 residues. The germline V and J ends were trimmed by 0 bases and 4 bases, with 12 bases remaining between them. The chain employs TRBV7-6 and TRBJ1-2; possibly TRBD1 for D (6 bases). The TCR comes from a human donor in good health. Input material: PBMCs. CDR3 amino acids: CASSLATGTTYGYTF. The CDR3 nucleotides read TGTGCCAGCAGCTTAGCAACCGGGACAACCTATGGCTACACCTTC. The complete variable domain, with remaining parts taken from reference TRBV7-6 and TRBJ1-2, reads GAGVSQSPRYKVTKRGQDVALRCDPISGHVSLYWYRQALGQGPEFLTYFNYEAQQDKSGLPNDRFSAERPEGSISTLTIQRTEQRDSAMYRCASSLATGTTYGYTFGSGTRLTVV.